This passage covers 24 T cell receptor beta chains from one sample sequenced in a study of T cell responses to AZD1222 COVID-19 vaccine. Measured with immunoSEQ multiplex PCR; TCRdb has only the in-frame clones, and not every one. Among tens of thousands of clones listed, under 85% were seen once. The sequenced sample was peripheral blood, obtained on day 0 of AZD1222 vaccination. The receptor set was obtained from an adult in good health.

The CDR3 DNA follows: TGCGCCAGCCGACTGGGACAGACGGGCTCCTACAATGAGCAGTTCTTC. It codes for CASRLGQTGSYNEQFF. This sequence joins TRBV5-1 and TRBJ2-1, with 7 bases identical to TRBD1. The V gene end was trimmed by 7 bases and the J gene end by 0 bases; junction bases not matched to a gene: 10. The CDR3 length is 16 residues. CDR1 is SGHRS, CDR2 YFSETQ, per germline.

This chain links TRBV6-4 with TRBJ2-3, with D tentatively TRBD1 (5 bases). The CDR3 loop spans 13 amino acids. Germline loops: CDR1 MRHNA, CDR2 SNTAGT. Trimming pared 10 bases from V and 2 bases from J, leaving 13 bases between. The CDR3 loop is CATGHGHTDTQYF. The CDR3 DNA follows: TGTGCCACCGGACACGGACACACAGATACGCAGTATTTT.

This chain joins TRBV28 and TRBJ2-7; D ambiguous. This CDR3 is 13 amino acids long. Germline lookup yields CDR1 MDHEN and CDR2 SYDVKM. Trimming took 1 base from V and 7 from J, leaving 11 bases between them. CDR3 loop: CASSLFLGLEQYF. DNA for the CDR3: TGTGCCAGCAGTTTATTTTTAGGCCTTGAGCAGTACTTC.

This clone is medium-sized (0.01 to 0.1%) within its sample. The chain recombines TRBV19 with TRBJ2-1; D unclear. The CDR3 runs 14 residues. Trimming took off 1 base at V and 6 bases at J, with 10 bases between the two ends. In germline, CDR1 is LNHDA, CDR2 SQIVND (reference sequence). In DNA, the CDR3 is TGTGCCAGTAGTATAGTCCAGTACCCCAATGAGCAGTTCTTC. This encodes CASSIVQYPNEQFF.

The gene calls are TRBV28 and TRBJ1-1, with a possible D match to TRBD1 (5 bases). Deletions cut 6 bases from V and 4 bases from J, with 12 bases between. Germline-derived CDR1 and CDR2 are MDHEN and SYDVKM. The CDR3 runs 13 residues. The CDR3 coding sequence is TGTGCCAGCAGGACAGAAGTCATCACTGAAGCTTTCTTT. Protein: CASRTEVITEAFF.

This rearrangement joins TRBV5-1 to TRBJ1-1, with 9 bases fitting TRBD1. This CDR3 comprises 15 residues. The V and J ends lost 4 bases and 5 bases, in that order; junction bases with no gene match: 9. Germline-derived CDR1 and CDR2 are SGHRS and YFSETQ. CDR3 DNA: TGCGCCAGCAGCAAGGACAGGGGACGAGAGACTGAAGCTTTCTTT. Protein: CASSKDRGRETEAFF. Variable domain in full (rest from reference TRBV5-1 and TRBJ1-1): KAGVTQTPRYLIKTRGQQVTLSCSPISGHRSVSWYQQTPGQGLQFLFEYFSETQRNKGNFPGRFSGRQFSNSRSEMNVSTLELGDSALYLCASSKDRGRETEAFFGQGTRLTVV.

The gene calls are TRBV6-1 and TRBJ1-1; D not resolved. Germline V CDR1 and CDR2: MNHNS, SASEGT. The CDR3 loop spans 12 amino acids. V gave up 2 bases and J gave up 3 bases, with 4 bases separating them. CDR3 DNA: TGTGCCAGCAGTGAAAGGGACACTGAAGCTTTCTTT. Translating it yields CASSERDTEAFF.

The genes are TRBV5-6 and TRBJ1-4; 10 bases align to TRBD1. This CDR3 comprises 16 residues. Trimming removed 4 bases from V and 4 bases from J; junction bases left unmatched: 7. Germline V gene lookup returns CDR1 SGHDT and CDR2 YYEEEE. This CDR3 reads CASSRRDRGLNEKLFF. The CDR3, as DNA: TGTGCCAGCAGCCGTAGGGACAGGGGACTTAATGAAAAACTGTTTTTT.

The J gene is TRBJ1-4, the V gene TRBV4-1; tentative D call: TRBD1 (6 bases). The CDR3 has 16 amino acids. Germline V gene lookup returns CDR1 MGHRA and CDR2 YSYEKL. The V end lost 1 base, the J end lost 3 bases, and 12 bases lay between the germline ends. This chain's CDR3 is CASSQVSRTANEKLFF. The CDR3, as DNA: TGCGCCAGCAGCCAAGTGTCGCGGACAGCTAATGAAAAACTGTTTTTT.

The chain links TRBV9 to TRBJ2-5; D is perhaps TRBD2 (7 bases). CDR3 size: 15 residues. The germline V gene has CDR1 SGDLS and CDR2 YYNGEE. Trimming took off 4 bases at V and 0 bases at J, with 13 bases between the two ends. CDR3 DNA: TGTGCCAGCAGCCTCTCGGGGGGCTACCAAGAGACCCAGTACTTC. Residues: CASSLSGGYQETQYF.

The gene calls are TRBV24-1 and TRBJ2-2, with TRBD1 matching 7 bases. V lost 5 bases and J lost 7; bases outside the gene matches: 9. Looked up from germline, CDR1 is KGHDR and CDR2 is SFDVKD. The CDR3 has 15 amino acids. Written as DNA, the CDR3 is TGTGCCACCAGTGCCAGCGGACAGGTTGGCGGGGAGCTGTTTTTT. It codes for CATSASGQVGGELFF.

This sequence joins TRBV6-5 and TRBJ2-1, with TRBD2 as a possible D gene (5 bases). The V and J ends lost 10 bases and 4 bases respectively, with 11 bases between them. The CDR3 loop spans 12 amino acids. Germline V gene sequence: CDR1 MNHEY, CDR2 SVGAGI. The CDR3 DNA reads TGTGCCATAGGACTCAATTACAATGAGCAGTTCTTC. Its protein product is CAIGLNYNEQFF.

This clone was observed a handful of times. The gene calls are TRBV5-1 and TRBJ1-4, with 7 positions matching TRBD1. This CDR3 is built from 14 residues. Per the germline V gene, CDR1 is SGHRS and CDR2 is YFSETQ. The trim removed 5 bases at V and 2 bases at J, leaving 3 bases unmatched. The CDR3: CASSSQGTNEKLFF. The CDR3 DNA reads as TGCGCCAGCAGTTCACAGGGGACTAATGAAAAACTGTTTTTT.

This rearrangement joins TRBV5-1 to TRBJ1-2; D remains unclear. Trimming left V 0 bases short and J 2 bases short, with 11 bases between. Per germline, CDR1 SGHRS and CDR2 YFSETQ. There are 15 residues in the CDR3. The CDR3 coding sequence is TGCGCCAGCAGCTTGGATCTGGGTACCAACTATGGCTACACCTTC. Its translation is CASSLDLGTNYGYTF.

This sequence joins TRBV19 and TRBJ2-1, with 8 bases fitting TRBD2. Germline CDR1 reads LNHDA; CDR2 reads SQIVND (reference sequence). This CDR3 contains 15 residues. V lost 5 bases and J lost 0; bases outside the gene matches: 3. DNA for the CDR3: TGTGCCAGTAGTCTGAGCGGGAGCTCCTACAATGAGCAGTTCTTC. Translated, it gives CASSLSGSSYNEQFF. The full variable domain, its missing parts supplied by reference TRBV19 and TRBJ2-1, is DGGITQSPKYLFRKEGQNVTLSCEQNLNHDAMYWYRQDPGQGLRLIYYSQIVNDFQKGDIAEGYSVSREKKESFPLTVTSAQKNPTAFYLCASSLSGSSYNEQFFGPGTRLTVL.

This clone was detected once. This rearrangement joins TRBV24-1 to TRBJ1-2; 9 bases are a match to TRBD1. V dropped 0 bases and J dropped 10; count of bases not matched to a gene: 8. The CDR3 sequence is 15 residues long. Per germline, CDR1 KGHDR and CDR2 SFDVKD. The CDR3 nucleotides read TGTGCCACCAGTGATTTGCCAAACGGACAGGGGCCCTACACCTTC. Translating gives CATSDLPNGQGPYTF.

The gene calls are TRBV7-9 and TRBJ1-4; a possible D gene is TRBD1 (5 bases). The germline V gene has CDR1 SEHNR and CDR2 FQNEAQ (reference sequence). This CDR3 region has 15 residues. V was clipped by 2 bases and J by 7 bases, with 14 bases between them. CDR3 protein: CASSLRTPQGEKLFF. As DNA, the CDR3 is TGTGCCAGCAGCTTAAGGACGCCCCAGGGTGAAAAACTGTTTTTT. The full variable domain, its missing parts supplied by reference TRBV7-9 and TRBJ1-4, is DTGVSQNPRHKITKRGQNVTFRCDPISEHNRLYWYRQTLGQGPEFLTYFQNEAQLEKSRLLSDRFSAERPKGSFSTLEIQRTEQGDSAMYLCASSLRTPQGEKLFFGSGTQLSVL.

V usage is TRBV3-1 (or the pseudogene TRBV3-2) and J usage is TRBJ2-7; D not resolved. V was cut by 1 base and J by 5 bases, with 12 bases left in between. Looked up from germline, CDR1 is LGHDT and CDR2 is YNNKEL (reference sequence). The CDR3 extends over 14 amino acids. The CDR3 DNA is TGTGCCAGCAGCCAAGGGGTTAGTTCCCACGAGCAGTACTTC. Amino acids: CASSQGVSSHEQYF.

This clone was seen just once. The chain combines TRBV7-8 with TRBJ1-1; maybe TRBD1 (5 bases). CDR1 is SGHVS, CDR2 FQNEAQ, per germline. Trimming shortened V by 5 bases and J by 1 base, and 8 bases separated the two germline ends. The CDR3 extends over 13 amino acids. CDR3 bases: TGTGCCAGCAGCCGGACAACGAACACTGAAGCTTTCTTT. Translated: CASSRTTNTEAFF.

The rearrangement joins TRBV6-5 to TRBJ2-1; D may be TRBD2 (6 bases). The V and J ends lost 8 bases and 6 bases respectively, with 14 bases between them. The CDR3 is 13 residues long. Germline CDR1 is MNHEY and CDR2 is SVGAGI. CDR3 nucleotide sequence: TGTGCCAGCTGGTGGGTGGAGGGCAATGAGCAGTTCTTC. It encodes CASWWVEGNEQFF.

The gene calls are TRBV28 and TRBJ1-1; D remains ambiguous. Looked up from germline, CDR1 is MDHEN and CDR2 is SYDVKM. This CDR3 is built from 14 residues. V lost 4 bases and J 0 bases, leaving 9 bases between the germline ends. CDR3 in amino acids: CASSSDGLNTEAFF. Written as DNA, the CDR3 is TGTGCCAGCAGTTCGGACGGACTGAACACTGAAGCTTTCTTT. Looking up the rest from reference TRBV28 and TRBJ1-1 gives the full variable domain: DVKVTQSSRYLVKRTGEKVFLECVQDMDHENMFWYRQDPGLGLRLIYFSYDVKMKEKGDIPEGYSVSREKKERFSLILESASTNQTSMYLCASSSDGLNTEAFFGQGTRLTVV.

This chain's CDR3 is CASRADSTGELFF. Written as DNA, the CDR3 is TGCGCCAGCAGAGCGGACAGCACCGGGGAGCTGTTTTTT. The rearrangement joins TRBV10-1 to TRBJ2-2; D might be TRBD1 (6 bases). The CDR3 loop spans 13 amino acids. CDR1 WNHNN and CDR2 SYGVQD come from the germline V gene (reference sequence). The V end was cut by 6 bases, the J end by 4 bases, with 9 bases between.

This rearrangement joins TRBV18 to TRBJ2-7; D perhaps matches TRBD2 (6 bases). V was clipped by 2 bases and J by 0 bases, with 8 bases between them. This CDR3 is built from 14 residues. CDR1 KGHSH and CDR2 LQKENI come from the germline V gene. CDR3 protein: CASSPWRGSYEQYF. CDR3 coding DNA: TGTGCCAGCTCACCATGGAGGGGCTCCTACGAGCAGTACTTC.

This chain uses TRBV28 with TRBJ1-1; D gene unclear. The CDR3 is 16 amino acids. The V gene's germline CDR1 is MDHEN and CDR2 SYDVKM. V lost 8 bases, J lost 0 bases, and 19 bases lay in between. CDR3 sequence: CASPGRSDELNTEAFF. The CDR3 DNA sequence: TGTGCCAGCCCCGGACGGTCGGACGAGCTGAACACTGAAGCTTTCTTT.